This T cell receptor (beta chain) was identified in a study of T cell responses to AZD1222 COVID-19 vaccine. TCRdb keeps only in-frame clones here, not all; method: immunoSEQ multiplex PCR. The sample comprises around 140,000 clones, roughly 91% of which are singletons, and 1.1% to 1.5% rests with the top ten. The origin of this receptor is an adult in good health. Sample: peripheral blood, taken on day 0 of AZD1222 vaccination.

The CDR3 spells CASSIDTSYGLQFF. CDR3 nucleotides: TGTGCCAGCAGCATCGATACTAGCTATGGTTTGCAGTTCTTC. This chain links TRBV11-3 with TRBJ2-1, with D perhaps TRBD2 (6 bases). With 5 bases removed from V and 12 bases from J, the gap between germline ends came to 20 bases. The CDR3 has 14 amino acids. CDR1 is SGHNT and CDR2 is YENEEA in the germline V gene.